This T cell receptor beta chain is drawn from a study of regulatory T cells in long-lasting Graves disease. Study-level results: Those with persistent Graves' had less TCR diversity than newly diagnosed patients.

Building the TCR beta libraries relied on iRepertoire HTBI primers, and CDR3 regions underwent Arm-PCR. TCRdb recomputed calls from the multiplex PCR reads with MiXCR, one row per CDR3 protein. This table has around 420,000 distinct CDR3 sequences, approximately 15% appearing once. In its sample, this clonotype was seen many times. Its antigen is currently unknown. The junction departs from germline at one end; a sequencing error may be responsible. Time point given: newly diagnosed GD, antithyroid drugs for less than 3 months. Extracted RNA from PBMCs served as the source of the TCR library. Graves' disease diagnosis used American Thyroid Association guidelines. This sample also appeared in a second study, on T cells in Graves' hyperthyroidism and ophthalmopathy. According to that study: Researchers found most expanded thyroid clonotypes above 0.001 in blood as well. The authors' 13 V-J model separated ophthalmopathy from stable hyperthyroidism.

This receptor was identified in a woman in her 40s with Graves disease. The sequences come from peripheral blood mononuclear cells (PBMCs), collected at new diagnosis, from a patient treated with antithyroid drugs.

The chain's CDR3 is CASSLVDRGIYNEQFF. The DNA for the CDR3 is TGTGCCAGCAGTTTAGTCGACAGGGGTATCTACAATGAGCAGTTCTTC. The V gene is TRBV7-2, the J gene TRBJ2-1, with 8 bases fitting TRBD1. Germline-derived CDR1 and CDR2 are SGHTA and FQGNSA. This CDR3 is built from 16 residues.